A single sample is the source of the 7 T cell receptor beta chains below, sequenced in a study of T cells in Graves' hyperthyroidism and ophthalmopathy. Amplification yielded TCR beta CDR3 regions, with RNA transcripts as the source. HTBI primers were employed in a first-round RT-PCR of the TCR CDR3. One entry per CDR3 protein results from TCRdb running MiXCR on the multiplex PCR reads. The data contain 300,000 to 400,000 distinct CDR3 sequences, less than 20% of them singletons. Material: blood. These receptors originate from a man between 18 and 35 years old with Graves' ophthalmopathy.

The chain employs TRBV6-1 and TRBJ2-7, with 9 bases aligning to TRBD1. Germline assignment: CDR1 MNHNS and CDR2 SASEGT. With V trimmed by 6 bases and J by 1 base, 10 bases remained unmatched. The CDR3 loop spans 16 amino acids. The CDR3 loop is CASRKLSGTGSYEQYF. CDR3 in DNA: TGTGCCAGCAGAAAGCTTTCGGGGACAGGGTCCTACGAGCAGTACTTC.

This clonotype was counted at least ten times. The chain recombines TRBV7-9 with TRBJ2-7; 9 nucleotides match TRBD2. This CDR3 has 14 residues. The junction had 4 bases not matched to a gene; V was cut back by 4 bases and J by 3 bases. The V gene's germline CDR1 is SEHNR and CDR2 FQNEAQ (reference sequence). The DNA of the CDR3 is TGTGCCAGCAGCTCTCCTAGCGGGGTCTACGAGCAGTACTTC. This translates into CASSSPSGVYEQYF. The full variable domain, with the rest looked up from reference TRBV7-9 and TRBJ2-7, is DTGVSQNPRHKITKRGQNVTFRCDPISEHNRLYWYRQTLGQGPEFLTYFQNEAQLEKSRLLSDRFSAERPKGSFSTLEIQRTEQGDSAMYLCASSSPSGVYEQYFGPGTRLTVT.

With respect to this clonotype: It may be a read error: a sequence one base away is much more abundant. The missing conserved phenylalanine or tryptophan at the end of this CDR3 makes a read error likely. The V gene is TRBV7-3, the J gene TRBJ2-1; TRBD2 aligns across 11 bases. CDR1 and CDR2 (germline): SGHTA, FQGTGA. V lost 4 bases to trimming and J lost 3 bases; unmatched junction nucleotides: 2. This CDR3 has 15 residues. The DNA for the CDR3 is TGTGCCAGCAGCTCGGGACTAGCGGACTACAATGAGCAGTTCCTC. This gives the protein CASSSGLADYNEQFL.

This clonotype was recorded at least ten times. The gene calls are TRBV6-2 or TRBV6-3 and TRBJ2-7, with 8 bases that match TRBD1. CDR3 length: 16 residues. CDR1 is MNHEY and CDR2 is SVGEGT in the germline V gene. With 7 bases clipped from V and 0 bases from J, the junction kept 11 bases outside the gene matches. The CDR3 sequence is CASTTRGQVPSYEQYF. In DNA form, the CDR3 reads TGTGCCAGCACCACGCGGGGACAGGTCCCCTCCTACGAGCAGTACTTC.

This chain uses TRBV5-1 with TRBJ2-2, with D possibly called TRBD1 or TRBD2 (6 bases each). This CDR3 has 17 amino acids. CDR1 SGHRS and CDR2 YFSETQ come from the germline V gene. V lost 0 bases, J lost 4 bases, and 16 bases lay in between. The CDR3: CASSLAYGGELTGELFF. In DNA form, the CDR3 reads TGCGCCAGCAGCTTGGCTTACGGGGGCGAACTCACCGGGGAGCTGTTTTTT. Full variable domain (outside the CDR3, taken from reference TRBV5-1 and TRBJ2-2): KAGVTQTPRYLIKTRGQQVTLSCSPISGHRSVSWYQQTPGQGLQFLFEYFSETQRNKGNFPGRFSGRQFSNSRSEMNVSTLELGDSALYLCASSLAYGGELTGELFFGEGSRLTVL.

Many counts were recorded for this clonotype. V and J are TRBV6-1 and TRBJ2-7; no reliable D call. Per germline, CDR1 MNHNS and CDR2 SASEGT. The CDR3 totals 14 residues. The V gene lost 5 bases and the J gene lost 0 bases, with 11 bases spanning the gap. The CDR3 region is CASSPADGSYEQYF. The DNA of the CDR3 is TGTGCCAGCAGTCCCGCGGACGGCTCCTACGAGCAGTACTTC.

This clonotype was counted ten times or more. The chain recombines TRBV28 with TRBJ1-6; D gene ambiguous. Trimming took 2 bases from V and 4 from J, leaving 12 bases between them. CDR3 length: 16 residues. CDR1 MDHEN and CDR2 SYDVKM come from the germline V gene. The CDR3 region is CASSLSSAAYNSPLHF. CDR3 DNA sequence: TGTGCCAGCAGTTTAAGTTCGGCAGCATATAATTCACCCCTCCACTTT.